This entry is about one TCR beta chain. The data stem from a study of blood T cell repertoires in COVID-19. About the research overall: Some COVID-19 samples were acute and others convalescent; all came from the United States, Italy and Spain. PBMCs, B-cell-depleted T cells, or T cells provided the cDNA or gDNA that made up the material.

This CDR3 has 14 amino acids. The germline V gene encodes CDR1 SGHDN and CDR2 FVKESK. Deletions cut 4 bases from V and 4 bases from J, with 13 bases between. Original processing notes: Cell counts per sample came from amplifying reference gene primers. Libraries were prepared by immunoSEQ multiplex PCR; TCRdb keeps only in-frame clonotypes and omits some of them. V, J and clone size were drawn from that table, and D and trimming were deduced from the DNA. This sample has about 100,000 clones, with approximately 92% found just once. This clonotype was obtained from a man aged 65 to 79 with acute or convalescent COVID-19. The chain employs TRBV14 and TRBJ1-1; D remains unclear. Specimen: peripheral blood. CDR3 sequence: CASSPRTGGTEAFF. The CDR3 nucleotides read TGTGCCAGCAGCCCCAGGACGGGAGGCACTGAAGCTTTCTTT. The full variable domain, in which reference TRBV14 and TRBJ1-1 provide the parts outside the CDR3, is EAGVTQFPSHSVIEKGQTVTLRCDPISGHDNLYWYRRVMGKEIKFLLHFVKESKQDESGMPNNRFLAERTGGTYSTLKVQPAELEDSGVYFCASSPRTGGTEAFFGQGTRLTVV.